These T cell receptor beta chains were read from a single sample in a study of PD-1 blockade in classical Hodgkin lymphoma. Some clones are missing from TCRdb's copy, which holds only in-frame ones; the method was immunoSEQ multiplex PCR. The sample lists about 26,000 clones; around 69% were seen once. Sequencing used peripheral blood mononuclear cells (PBMCs), obtained before the second cycle of nivolumab. The source of these receptors is a human donor with classical Hodgkin lymphoma. The CDR3 runs from the conserved cysteine through the conserved F or W. Each record gives: V gene, D gene, clone size, J gene, CDR3 DNA, CDR3 protein. D genes are given only for firm matches. Expanded clones get a size class; other rows say once, few or many, or leave the size out.

v_gene: TRBV6-5
d_gene: NA
abundance: NA
j_gene: TRBJ2-3
CDR3nt: TGTGCCAGCAGCGAGCAGGGGCGTGATACGCAGTATTTT
CDR3aa: CASSEQGRDTQYF

v_gene: TRBV19
d_gene: NA
abundance: NA
j_gene: TRBJ2-5
CDR3nt: TGTGCCAGTAGTACCTCACTAGTGGCAGAGACCCAGTACTTC
CDR3aa: CASSTSLVAETQYF

v_gene: TRBV6-5
d_gene: NA
abundance: once
j_gene: TRBJ2-7
CDR3nt: TGTGCCAGCAGTTTCGGCCGTCTAGGCTACGAGCAGTACTTC
CDR3aa: CASSFGRLGYEQYF

v_gene: TRBV28
d_gene: NA
abundance: NA
j_gene: TRBJ2-1
CDR3nt: TGTGCCAGCAGCTCTCTGAGCGGAGTTAGCTCCTACAATGAGCAGTTCTTC
CDR3aa: CASSSLSGVSSYNEQFF

v_gene: TRBV9
d_gene: TRBD2
abundance: once
j_gene: TRBJ2-2
CDR3nt: TGTGCCAGCAGCGCACAGACTAGCGGGAGGGCCCCCGCCGGGGAGCTGTTTTTT
CDR3aa: CASSAQTSGRAPAGELFF

v_gene: TRBV5-5
d_gene: NA
abundance: NA
j_gene: TRBJ1-5
CDR3nt: TGTGCCAGCAGCTTGGCCGGGACTTATAATCAGCCCCAGCATTTT
CDR3aa: CASSLAGTYNQPQHF

v_gene: TRBV7-9
d_gene: NA
abundance: few
j_gene: TRBJ1-3
CDR3nt: TGTGCCAGCAGCTTTTCGGCCGCGCGGGGCACCATATATTTT
CDR3aa: CASSFSAARGTIYF

v_gene: TRBV9
d_gene: NA
abundance: NA
j_gene: TRBJ2-1
CDR3nt: TGTGCCAGCAGCGTAGGGCAGGGAGCCTACAATGAGCAGTTCTTC
CDR3aa: CASSVGQGAYNEQFF

v_gene: TRBV28
d_gene: NA
abundance: NA
j_gene: TRBJ2-1
CDR3nt: TGTGCCAGCAGCGCACCCGGGTTCTACAATGAGCAGTTCTTC
CDR3aa: CASSAPGFYNEQFF

v_gene: TRBV10-3
d_gene: TRBD1
abundance: NA
j_gene: TRBJ2-2
CDR3nt: TGTGCCATCAGATGGGACAGGGGCACCGGGGAGCTGTTTTTT
CDR3aa: CAIRWDRGTGELFF

v_gene: TRBV5-4
d_gene: NA
abundance: NA
j_gene: TRBJ1-2
CDR3nt: TGTGCCAGCAGCCCCGACGGGAGTCATGGCTACACCTTC
CDR3aa: CASSPDGSHGYTF

v_gene: TRBV18
d_gene: NA
abundance: medium-sized
j_gene: TRBJ2-7
CDR3nt: TGTGCCAGCTCACTAGGACAGCTCTCCTACGAGCAGTACTTC
CDR3aa: CASSLGQLSYEQYF

v_gene: TRBV28
d_gene: NA
abundance: NA
j_gene: TRBJ2-6
CDR3nt: TGTGCCAGCAGTTTCCTTCAGGGGCTTGGGGCCAACGTCCTGACTTTC
CDR3aa: CASSFLQGLGANVLTF

v_gene: TRBV28
d_gene: NA
abundance: NA
j_gene: TRBJ1-2
CDR3nt: TGTGCCAGCAGTTTGGGGACGGGGGGGTGGAATGGCTACACCTTC
CDR3aa: CASSLGTGGWNGYTF

v_gene: TRBV9
d_gene: TRBD1
abundance: medium-sized
j_gene: TRBJ2-3
CDR3nt: TGTGCCAGCAGCGGGGGACAGGTAAAAGATACGCAGTATTTT
CDR3aa: CASSGGQVKDTQYF

v_gene: TRBV11-3
d_gene: NA
abundance: NA
j_gene: TRBJ2-2
CDR3nt: TGTGCCAGCAGCTCTCGTTATGGGGGGGAGCTGTTTTTT
CDR3aa: CASSSRYGGELFF

v_gene: TRBV21-1
d_gene: NA
abundance: NA
j_gene: TRBJ2-2
CDR3nt: TGTGCCCCGCTCGGGCGGGAGGTAAATACCGGGGAGCTGTTTTTT
CDR3aa: CAPLGREVNTGELFF

v_gene: TRBV6-6
d_gene: TRBD1
abundance: NA
j_gene: TRBJ2-7
CDR3nt: TGTGCCAGCAGAGGGACAGGGGAGCAGTACTTC
CDR3aa: CASRGTGEQYF